These 9 T cell receptor beta chains originate from one sample sequenced in a study of blood T cells in healthy people across ages. A J-beta primer mix and a sample-barcoded 5' primer were used in a second PCR of roughly 6 to 11 cycles. TCRdb re-called the 5' RACE reads with MiXCR, one entry per CDR3 protein. The sample holds 650,000 to 1,000,000 distinct CDR3 sequences; around 45% are singletons and the top ten take less than 20%. Material for sequencing was blood. All receptors derive from a man older than 75 in good health.

This clonotype was recorded a few times. The chain is built from TRBV20-1 and TRBJ1-1, with a weak D call TRBD1 (5 bases). Germline assignment: CDR1 DFQATT and CDR2 SNEGSKA (reference sequence). Trimming cost V 3 bases and J 0 bases, with 14 bases left between them. The CDR3 contains 15 residues. The CDR3 here is CSARMGTGVNTEAFF. CDR3 nucleotide sequence: TGCAGTGCTAGGATGGGTACAGGAGTGAACACTGAAGCTTTCTTT.

V usage is TRBV4-2 and J usage is TRBJ2-4; TRBD2 matches 10 bases. Trimming took 3 bases from V and 6 from J; bases not matched to a gene: 14. The CDR3 is 18 amino acids. CDR1 and CDR2 from the germline V gene are LGHNA and YNFKEQ. CDR3 amino acids: CASSHYTSSGRAGNIQYF. The CDR3 nucleotides read TGTGCCAGCAGCCACTACACCTCGAGCGGGAGGGCGGGAAACATTCAGTACTTC.

This clonotype was recorded many times. The chain combines TRBV7-2 with TRBJ2-3; 8 positions match TRBD2. CDR1 and CDR2 (germline): SGHTA, FQGNSA. The CDR3 is 16 residues long. V shed 2 bases and J 0 bases; nucleotides not matched to a gene: 4. The CDR3, as DNA: TGTGCCAGCAGCTTACCACTAGCGGAGAGCACAGATACGCAGTATTTT. Encoded protein: CASSLPLAESTDTQYF.

V and J are TRBV6-2 or TRBV6-3 and TRBJ1-2, with unresolved D. Germline assignment: CDR1 MNHEY and CDR2 SVGEGT. The CDR3 extends over 15 amino acids. Trimming took off 2 bases at V and 3 bases at J, with 13 bases between the two ends. The CDR3 spells CASSYVSVDDYGYTF. For the CDR3, the DNA is TGTGCCAGCAGTTACGTCAGCGTCGACGACTATGGCTACACCTTC.

This clonotype was counted only a few times. DNA for the CDR3: TGTGCCAGCAGTTTAGTTGTCACTGGGTCACAGTTCTTC. Translated, it gives CASSLVVTGSQFF. This chain uses TRBV12-3 or TRBV12-4 with TRBJ2-1; D not resolved. The length of the CDR3 is 13 residues. Trimming cost V 1 base and J 13 bases, with 14 bases left between them.

CDR3 nucleotides: TGCGCCAGCAGCCAATTTACTAGCGGGAGGGCCAGAGAGACCCAGTACTTC. Amino acids: CASSQFTSGRARETQYF. The chain links TRBV4-1 to TRBJ2-7; TRBD2 agrees at 13 bases. The J call could be wrong; TRBJ2-5 is a better fit for the DNA end. CDR1 is MGHRA and CDR2 is YSYEKL in the germline V gene. This CDR3 contains 17 residues.

V usage is TRBV6-1 and J usage is TRBJ2-5; 7 bases are a match to TRBD1. CDR3 length equals 12 residues. J was trimmed by 1 base and V by 10 bases; bases with no gene match: 3. In germline, CDR1 is MNHNS, CDR2 SASEGT. CDR3 in amino acids: CATGQAQETQYF. CDR3 nucleotide sequence: TGTGCCACCGGACAGGCCCAAGAGACCCAGTACTTC.

The chain has TRBV20-1 and TRBJ2-2, with D perhaps TRBD2 (6 bases). V was pared by 3 bases and J by 7 bases, with 15 bases between. The CDR3 extends over 14 amino acids. Germline values: CDR1 DFQATT, CDR2 SNEGSKA (reference sequence). The CDR3: CSASPARGIGELFF. Here the CDR3 DNA reads TGCAGTGCTAGTCCGGCCCGGGGGATCGGGGAGCTGTTTTTT.

V is TRBV21-1 and J is TRBJ2-7. TRBV21-1 counts as a pseudogene. This CDR3 comprises 15 residues. Here the CDR3 reads CASSSLLHFSYEQYF. In DNA, the CDR3 is TGTGCCAGCAGCAGCCTACTCCATTTCTCCTACGAGCAGTACTTC.